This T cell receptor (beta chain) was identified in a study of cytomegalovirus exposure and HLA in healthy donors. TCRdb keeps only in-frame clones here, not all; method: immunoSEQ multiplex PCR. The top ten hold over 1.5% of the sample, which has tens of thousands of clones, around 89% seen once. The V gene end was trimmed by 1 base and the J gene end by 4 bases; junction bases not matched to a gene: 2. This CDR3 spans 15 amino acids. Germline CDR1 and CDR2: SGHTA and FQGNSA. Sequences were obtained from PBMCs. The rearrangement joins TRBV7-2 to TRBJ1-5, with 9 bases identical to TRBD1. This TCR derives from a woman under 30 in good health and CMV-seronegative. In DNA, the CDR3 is TGTGCCAGCAGCTTAGACGGACAGGGGAATCAGCCCCAGCATTTT. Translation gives CASSLDGQGNQPQHF.